The following is a T cell receptor (beta chain) sequence with its context. The germline V gene encodes CDR1 LGHDT and CDR2 YNNKEL (reference sequence). V was shortened by 1 base and J by 6 bases, with 9 bases between the two germline ends. This CDR3 contains 13 residues. This sample was taken from a study of blood T cell repertoires in COVID-19. In Cohort 3, a recovered donor had either two negative PCRs, clearance, or symptom resolution. The table came from immunoSEQ multiplex PCR; TCRdb's copy has only in-frame clones and leaves some out. Among about 330,000 clones listed, roughly 84% were seen once.

The receptor's source is a woman in her twenties or thirties who had recovered from COVID-19. The chain couples TRBV3-1 (or the pseudogene TRBV3-2) to TRBJ1-2; TRBD1 might be the D (6 bases). The sequenced material came from PBMCs or T cells enriched from blood (not recorded which). This CDR3 is CASSQGGRDGYTF. CDR3 nucleotide sequence: TGTGCCAGCAGCCAAGGGGGGCGCGATGGCTACACCTTC.